Each of the 30 T cell receptor beta chains below was sequenced from the same sample in a study of T cell changes during pregnancy in multiple sclerosis. The table came from immunoSEQ multiplex PCR; TCRdb's copy has only in-frame clones and leaves some out. This sample has under 85,000 clones, with 90% found just once. The sequences come from peripheral blood, collected in the third trimester of pregnancy. These receptors all stem from a female donor with multiple sclerosis, enrolled in a pregnancy study.

The chain recombines TRBV7-2 with TRBJ1-2; 10 bases match TRBD1. The germline gives CDR1 SGHTA, CDR2 FQGNSA. Unmatched junction bases numbered 12, after V lost 2 bases and J lost 6 bases. CDR3 size: 17 residues. The CDR3 reads CASSLRAGTGVSDGYTF. In nucleotides, the CDR3 is TGTGCCAGCAGCTTAAGGGCCGGGACAGGGGTATCGGATGGCTACACCTTC.

This clone appeared once. This chain connects TRBV30 to TRBJ1-2; D is uncertain. From germline, CDR1 is GTSNPN and CDR2 SVGIG (reference sequence). The V end was cut by 0 bases, the J end by 8 bases, with 13 bases between. This CDR3 spans 13 amino acids. Here the CDR3 DNA reads TGTGCCTGGAGTGTATTATCGGGAGCCGGCTACACCTTC. It codes for CAWSVLSGAGYTF. Drawing the rest from reference TRBV30 and TRBJ1-2, the complete variable domain is SQTIHQWPATLVQPVGSPLSLECTVEGTSNPNLYWYRQAAGRGLQLLFYSVGIGQISSEVPQNLSASRPQDRQFILSSKKLLLSDSGFYLCAWSVLSGAGYTFGSGTRLTVV.

The chain links TRBV6-5 to TRBJ2-5; maybe TRBD1 (5 bases). The CDR3 runs to 15 residues. The germline V gene has CDR1 MNHEY and CDR2 SVGAGI. V lost 6 bases and J lost 0, with 14 bases in between. The CDR3: CASRRQLQYQETQYF. CDR3 coding DNA: TGTGCCAGCAGGCGACAGCTCCAGTACCAAGAGACCCAGTACTTC.

This clone occurred a few times. This chain connects TRBV11-2 to TRBJ2-5, with TRBD2 matching 11 bases. Germline V lookup: CDR1 SGHAT, CDR2 FQNNGV. There are 17 residues in the CDR3. The V gene end was trimmed by 5 bases and the J gene end by 4 bases; junction bases not matched to a gene: 12. CDR3 bases: TGTGCCAGCAGCAAACGATTAGCGGGGGGGGTAGGAGAGACCCAGTACTTC. It specifies CASSKRLAGGVGETQYF. Based on the CDR3 plus reference TRBV11-2 and TRBJ2-5, the full variable domain is EAGVAQSPRYKIIEKRQSVAFWCNPISGHATLYWYQQILGQGPKLLIQFQNNGVVDDSQLPKDRFSAERLKGVDSTLKIQPAKLEDSAVYLCASSKRLAGGVGETQYFGPGTRLLVL.

The chain has TRBV7-3 and TRBJ1-2, with TRBD1 matching over 8 bases. V shed 2 bases and J 6 bases; nucleotides not matched to a gene: 2. The CDR3 is 13 residues long. Germline CDR1 reads SGHTA; CDR2 reads FQGTGA. The CDR3 bases are TGTGCCAGCAGCTTACAGACAGGGGATGGCTACACCTTC. The encoded protein is CASSLQTGDGYTF.

The V call is TRBV5-1, the J call TRBJ1-1; 8 bases map to TRBD1. Germline V gives CDR1 SGHRS, CDR2 YFSETQ. V dropped 9 bases and J dropped 4; count of bases not matched to a gene: 8. This CDR3 has 13 residues. The CDR3 region has the DNA TGCGCCACGAAACAGGGGGTCGGCACTGAAGCTTTCTTT. This sequence encodes CATKQGVGTEAFF.

V usage is TRBV19 and J usage is TRBJ1-5, with TRBD1 as a possible D gene (5 bases). Trimming took off 7 bases at V and 4 bases at J, with 11 bases between the two ends. Per germline, CDR1 LNHDA and CDR2 SQIVND (reference sequence). CDR3 length: 13 amino acids. CDR3 DNA sequence: TGTGCCAGTAAAGGCAGGGTGAATCAGCCCCAGCATTTT. Residues: CASKGRVNQPQHF.

The chain links TRBV7-6 to TRBJ2-1; TRBD2 is a possible D gene (6 bases). The CDR3 totals 12 residues. The germline CDR1 and CDR2 sequences are SGHVS and FNYEAQ. V gave up 2 bases and J gave up 7 bases, with 6 bases separating them. Here the CDR3 DNA reads TGTGCCAGCAGCTTACGGGGGAATGAGCAGTTCTTC. Encoded protein: CASSLRGNEQFF.

J is TRBJ2-3 and V is TRBV27; the match to TRBD1 covers 8 bases. With V trimmed by 3 bases and J by 5 bases, 7 bases remained unmatched. The CDR3 has 15 amino acids. The germline V gene has CDR1 MNHEY and CDR2 SMNVEV (reference sequence). The CDR3 nucleotides are TGTGCCAGCAGTTTGATTGGACAGGGCAGAGATACGCAGTATTTT. Translated: CASSLIGQGRDTQYF.

V and J are TRBV25-1 and TRBJ1-2; tentatively, D is TRBD1 (5 bases). V was cut by 6 bases and J by 2 bases, with 10 bases left in between. The CDR3 sequence is 13 residues long. Germline-derived CDR1 and CDR2 are MGHDK and SYGVNS. The CDR3 DNA sequence: TGTGCCAGCAGCGCGGGACCGAACTATGGCTACACCTTC. Amino acids: CASSAGPNYGYTF.

The chain employs TRBV5-1 and TRBJ2-5, with D possibly being TRBD2 (5 bases). Germline V gene lookup returns CDR1 SGHRS and CDR2 YFSETQ. Trimming took off 4 bases at V and 5 bases at J, with 12 bases between the two ends. The CDR3 runs to 13 residues. CDR3 DNA sequence: TGCGCCAGCAGCGACCCTAGGAGGGAGACCCAGTACTTC. This encodes CASSDPRRETQYF.

V and J are TRBV7-9 and TRBJ2-1; weak D call: TRBD2 (6 bases). This CDR3 is built from 15 residues. Germline CDR1 and CDR2: SEHNR and FQNEAQ (reference sequence). Trimming took off 6 bases at V and 3 bases at J, with 15 bases between the two ends. In DNA form, the CDR3 reads TGTGCCAGCAGAGGAGGGACTGGGGTCTACAATGAGCAGTTCTTC. It is translated as CASRGGTGVYNEQFF.

The chain uses TRBV18 and TRBJ2-1; 7 positions match TRBD2. This CDR3 has 13 amino acids. V shed 3 bases, J shed 10 bases, and the junction held 6 bases outside the gene matches. The germline gives CDR1 KGHSH, CDR2 LQKENI. CDR3 loop: CASSPLADREQFF. CDR3 nucleotide sequence: TGTGCCAGCTCACCGCTAGCGGACCGCGAGCAGTTCTTC. The whole variable domain, filled in from reference TRBV18 and TRBJ2-1, reads NAGVMQNPRHLVRRRGQEARLRCSPMKGHSHVYWYRQLPEEGLKFMVYLQKENIIDESGMPKERFSAEFPKEGPSILRIQQVVRGDSAAYFCASSPLADREQFFGPGTRLTVL.

The rearrangement uses TRBV10-1 and TRBJ2-7; 9 bases match TRBD2. This CDR3 has 15 residues. V dropped 3 bases and J dropped 0; count of bases not matched to a gene: 3. Germline CDR1 reads WNHNN; CDR2 reads SYGVQD (reference sequence). Here the CDR3 reads CASSDFSGSSYEQYF. Here the CDR3 DNA reads TGCGCCAGCAGTGATTTTAGCGGGAGCTCCTACGAGCAGTACTTC.

The chain recombines TRBV14 with TRBJ2-3; D gene ambiguous. Germline V gene data show CDR1 as SGHDN and CDR2 as FVKESK. The CDR3 is 16 residues long. The V end was cut by 1 base, the J end by 1 base, with 12 bases between. CDR3 residues: CASSQGSGWGTDTQYF. The CDR3 DNA follows: TGTGCCAGCAGCCAAGGGTCGGGTTGGGGCACAGATACGCAGTATTTT.

The sample holds a few counts of this clone. V is TRBV28 and J is TRBJ2-1; 8 positions match TRBD2. With V trimmed by 3 bases and J by 3 bases, 7 bases remained unmatched. CDR3 length: 16 amino acids. CDR1 is MDHEN, CDR2 SYDVKM, per germline. In DNA, the CDR3 is TGTGCCAGCAGTTTGAGGTCTAGCGGGTACTACAATGAGCAGTTCTTC. Translating it yields CASSLRSSGYYNEQFF.

The J gene is TRBJ2-7, the V gene TRBV5-1; 7 nucleotides align to TRBD1. This CDR3 has 14 amino acids. Germline CDR1 SGHRS, CDR2 YFSETQ. With 4 bases clipped from V and 4 bases from J, the junction kept 8 bases outside the gene matches. The CDR3 sequence is CASSRLGGAYEQYF. The CDR3 coding sequence is TGCGCCAGCAGCAGGCTAGGGGGCGCATACGAGCAGTACTTC.

This clone occurred a few times. The chain carries TRBV6-5 and TRBJ1-2, with 7 positions matching TRBD1. V trimming: 0 bases; J trimming: 2 bases; junction bases outside the gene matches: 6. CDR3 size: 16 residues. Germline V gene lookup returns CDR1 MNHEY and CDR2 SVGAGI. The CDR3 region has the DNA TGTGCCAGCAGTTACTCGATGGGCAGGGGGAACTATGGCTACACCTTC. Amino acid sequence: CASSYSMGRGNYGYTF.

This clone is a singleton in its sample. This sequence joins TRBV7-9 and TRBJ2-5, with 9 bases matching TRBD2. Germline loops: CDR1 SEHNR, CDR2 FQNEAQ (reference sequence). This CDR3 region has 15 residues. Trimming took 4 bases from V and 5 from J; bases not matched to a gene: 8. As DNA, the CDR3 is TGTGCCAGCAGCTGGGGAGCGGGGGGCCTGGAGACCCAGTACTTC. Translation gives CASSWGAGGLETQYF.

This rearrangement joins TRBV5-4 to TRBJ2-7; D remains ambiguous. With 0 bases removed from V and 3 bases from J, the gap between germline ends came to 7 bases. This CDR3 comprises 13 residues. Germline V gives CDR1 SGHNT, CDR2 YYREEE (reference sequence). Here the CDR3 DNA reads TGTGCCAGCAGCTTGGAACAGTACTACGAGCAGTACTTC. Translated, it gives CASSLEQYYEQYF.

This clone was counted once. The rearrangement links TRBV7-9 to TRBJ2-2; D perhaps matches TRBD1 (5 bases). The ends were cut back, 7 bases at V and 4 bases at J, with 7 bases in the middle. Germline V CDR1 and CDR2: SEHNR, FQNEAQ (reference sequence). This CDR3 comprises 12 residues. CDR3 coding DNA: TGTGCCAGCAAGGGGCCCACCGGGGAGCTGTTTTTT. It translates to CASKGPTGELFF.

This clone was observed once. The V gene is TRBV5-4, the J gene TRBJ2-7; no clear D. Germline assignment: CDR1 SGHNT and CDR2 YYREEE (reference sequence). This CDR3 contains 13 residues. Trimming left V 0 bases short and J 1 base short, with 5 bases between. In DNA, the CDR3 is TGTGCCAGCAGCTTGGTCGGGTCCTACGAGCAGTACTTC. This codes for CASSLVGSYEQYF.

This sequence joins TRBV11-2 and TRBJ1-2, with D perhaps matching TRBD1 (5 bases). Germline V gene data show CDR1 as SGHAT and CDR2 as FQNNGV. The CDR3 length is 12 residues. V shed 4 bases and J shed 4 bases, with 7 bases lying between them. DNA of the CDR3: TGTGCCAGCAGCTCAGGGTCCTATGGCTACACCTTC. This codes for CASSSGSYGYTF.

This CDR3 reads CSVVTGTGELFF. The CDR3, as DNA: TGCAGCGTTGTGACAGGGACCGGGGAGCTGTTTTTT. The rearrangement uses TRBV29-1 and TRBJ2-2; 7 nucleotides agree with TRBD1. The CDR3 contains 12 residues. Per germline, CDR1 SQVTM and CDR2 ANQGSEA. J lost 5 bases, V lost 4 bases, and 1 base had no gene match.

The V call is TRBV7-9, the J call TRBJ1-5; tentative D call: TRBD1 (6 bases). The CDR3 runs 15 residues. V gave up 1 base and J gave up 4 bases, with 11 bases separating them. Germline loops: CDR1 SEHNR, CDR2 FQNEAQ (reference sequence). CDR3 sequence: CASSLEGVGNQPQHF. CDR3 coding DNA: TGTGCCAGCAGCTTAGAGGGGGTAGGGAATCAGCCCCAGCATTTT.

The chain links TRBV18 to TRBJ2-7; 10 bases line up with TRBD1. The CDR3 spans 14 residues. CDR1 is KGHSH, CDR2 LQKENI, per germline. The V and J ends lost 3 bases and 5 bases, in that order; junction bases with no gene match: 4. CDR3 residues: CASSPGQGQDEQYF. The CDR3 DNA reads TGTGCCAGCTCACCGGGACAGGGGCAAGACGAGCAGTACTTC.

The table lists this clone with a count of one. The chain carries TRBV11-1 and TRBJ1-1; 9 bases fit TRBD1. The germline V gene has CDR1 SGHAT and CDR2 FQDESV (reference sequence). Trimming cost V 5 bases and J 10 bases; bases outside gene matches: 8. The CDR3 loop spans 13 amino acids. The CDR3 reads CASSPGQGLGAFF. The CDR3 nucleotides read TGTGCCAGCAGCCCGGGACAGGGACTCGGAGCTTTCTTT.

Of note for this clone: Other nucleotide sequences from this sample produce the same CDR3. The rearrangement uses TRBV18 and TRBJ1-1; D is undetermined. Germline V gives CDR1 KGHSH, CDR2 LQKENI. Trimming left V 3 bases short and J 0 bases short, with 5 bases between. This CDR3 contains 13 residues. CDR3 nucleotides: TGTGCCAGCTCACCTGGGCTGAACACTGAAGCTTTCTTT. The encoded protein is CASSPGLNTEAFF.

The chain combines TRBV5-4 with TRBJ2-1; D is perhaps TRBD2 (6 bases). Trimming cost V 1 base and J 7 bases, with 15 bases left between them. CDR3 length: 15 amino acids. CDR1 is SGHNT, CDR2 YYREEE, per germline (reference sequence). CDR3 amino acids: CASSLTSSTWNEQFF. CDR3 DNA sequence: TGTGCCAGCAGCTTGACTAGCAGTACATGGAATGAGCAGTTCTTC.

V gene TRBV30 combines with J gene TRBJ1-1, with D possibly matching TRBD1 (5 bases). This CDR3 region has 14 residues. Germline V gene data show CDR1 as GTSNPN and CDR2 as SVGIG (reference sequence). V was pared by 0 bases and J by 4 bases, with 12 bases between. CDR3 DNA sequence: TGTGCCTGGAGTGTACTCACGGGGGGCACTGAAGCTTTCTTT. It encodes CAWSVLTGGTEAFF. Supplemented by reference TRBV30 and TRBJ1-1, the full variable domain reads SQTIHQWPATLVQPVGSPLSLECTVEGTSNPNLYWYRQAAGRGLQLLFYSVGIGQISSEVPQNLSASRPQDRQFILSSKKLLLSDSGFYLCAWSVLTGGTEAFFGQGTRLTVV.